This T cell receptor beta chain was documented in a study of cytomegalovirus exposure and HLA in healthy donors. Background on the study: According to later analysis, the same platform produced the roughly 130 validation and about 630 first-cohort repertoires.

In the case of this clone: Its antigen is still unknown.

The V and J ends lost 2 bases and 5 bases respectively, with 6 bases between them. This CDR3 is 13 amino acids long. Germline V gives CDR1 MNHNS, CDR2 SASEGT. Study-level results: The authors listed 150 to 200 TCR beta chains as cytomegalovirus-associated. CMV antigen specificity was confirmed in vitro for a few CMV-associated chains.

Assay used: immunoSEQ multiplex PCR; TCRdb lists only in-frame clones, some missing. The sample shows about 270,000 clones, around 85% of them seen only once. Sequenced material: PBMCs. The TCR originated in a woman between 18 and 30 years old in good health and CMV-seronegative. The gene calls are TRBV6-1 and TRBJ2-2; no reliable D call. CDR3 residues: CASSETGTGELFF. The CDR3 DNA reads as TGTGCCAGCAGTGAAACCGGGACCGGGGAGCTGTTTTTT.